This is a list of T cell receptor beta chains from one sample in a study of blood T cell repertoires in COVID-19. Repertoires were generated with immunoSEQ multiplex PCR, while TCRdb's copy carries only in-frame clones and drops some. This table holds tens of thousands of clones, 82% found once. The sample was peripheral blood. Receptor source: a man aged 45-65 years with active or convalescent COVID-19. Each CDR3 is given with its conserved first and last residue.

V,CDR3
TRBV19,CASGIGGAGNTEAFF
TRBV11-2,CASSFGQGHYEQYF
TRBV19,CASKTQGSSSYEQYF
TRBV19,CASSIFSGGSTGELFF
TRBV28,CASRGTGGVDSPEAFF
TRBV10-2,CASRFPGSGNTIYF
TRBV5-1,CASSLSGLAGQETQYF
TRBV7-2,CASSLQRGGQREQYF
TRBV5-1,CASSLDQGNTGELFF
TRBV7-2,CASSLAGTSGGARTGELFF
TRBV11-2,CASSLAPTGSGNTIYF
TRBV11-2,CASSFIDMNTEAFF
TRBV19,CASSISGVGPYNEQFF
TRBV4-2,CASSRDSSGGLNEQFF
TRBV24-1,CATSGTQTDTQYF
TRBV18,CASSDNRVVQPQHF
TRBV7-9,CASSGGGNTGELFF
TRBV30,CAWSPQGYTEAFF
TRBV19,CASKGEPDNSPLHF
TRBV18,CASSPMTGNYGYTF
TRBV28,CASSPGRQGIHQPQHF
TRBV18,CASSPPQGWTGELFF
TRBV6-2/TRBV6-3,CASSWTSGGNGELFF
TRBV10-2,CASSESRGTSGVGGTDTQYF
TRBV5-1,CASSFVNDRGDEQYF
TRBV15,CATSRKGQGARQPQHF
TRBV7-2,CASSLGLVRKNTEAFF
TRBV7-9,CASSFQGNTNEKLFF
TRBV28,CASSSQGGGYGYTF
TRBV4-3,CASSQDRDTTTNEKLFF
TRBV9,CASSVGPGLWQPQHF
TRBV6-6,CASDESGGEYGELFF
TRBV27,CASSLRGGSGAGYNEQFF
TRBV28,CASSGQGGNQPQHF
TRBV5-1,CASSKKGDDNEQFF
TRBV28,CASTTAENTGELFF
TRBV10-3,CAIKTSGETQYF